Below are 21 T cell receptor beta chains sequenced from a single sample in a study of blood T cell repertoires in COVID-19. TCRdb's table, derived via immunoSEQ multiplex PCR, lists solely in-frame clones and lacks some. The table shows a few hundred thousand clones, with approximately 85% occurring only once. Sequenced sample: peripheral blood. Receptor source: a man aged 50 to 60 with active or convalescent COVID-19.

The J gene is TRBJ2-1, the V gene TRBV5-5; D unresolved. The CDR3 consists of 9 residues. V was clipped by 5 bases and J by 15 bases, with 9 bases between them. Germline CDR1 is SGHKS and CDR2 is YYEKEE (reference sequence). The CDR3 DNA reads TGTGCCAGCAGGACTCTGGGGTTCTTC. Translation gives CASRTLGFF. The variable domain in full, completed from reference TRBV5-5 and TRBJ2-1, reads DAGVTQSPTHLIKTRGQQVTLRCSPISGHKSVSWYQQVLGQGPQFIFQYYEKEERGRGNFPDRFSARQFPNYSSELNVNALLLGDSALYLCASRTLGFFGPGTRLTVL.

CDR3 sequence: CASSVALGPTDTQYF. CDR3 in DNA: TGTGCCAGCAGCGTAGCCCTAGGCCCCACAGATACGCAGTATTTT. This chain connects TRBV9 to TRBJ2-3; the D is unclear. Between the trimmed V and J ends, which lost 0 bases and 2 bases, there was a span of 10 bases. This CDR3 contains 15 residues. Germline V gene data show CDR1 as SGDLS and CDR2 as YYNGEE.

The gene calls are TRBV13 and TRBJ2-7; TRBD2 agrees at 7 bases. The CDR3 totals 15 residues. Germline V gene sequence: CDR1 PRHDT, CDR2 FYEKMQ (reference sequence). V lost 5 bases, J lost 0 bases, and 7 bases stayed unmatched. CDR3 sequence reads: CASSLSGNPSYEQYF. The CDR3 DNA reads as TGTGCCAGCAGCCTGAGCGGGAATCCCTCCTACGAGCAGTACTTC.

This CDR3 is CASSSTGGKYEQYF. In DNA form, the CDR3 reads TGTGCCAGCAGCTCTACAGGGGGGAAATACGAGCAGTACTTC. The V and J genes are TRBV5-4 and TRBJ2-7; 8 nucleotides line up with TRBD1. Germline V CDR1 and CDR2: SGHNT, YYREEE (reference sequence). V dropped 3 bases and J dropped 4; count of bases not matched to a gene: 6. This CDR3 spans 14 amino acids.

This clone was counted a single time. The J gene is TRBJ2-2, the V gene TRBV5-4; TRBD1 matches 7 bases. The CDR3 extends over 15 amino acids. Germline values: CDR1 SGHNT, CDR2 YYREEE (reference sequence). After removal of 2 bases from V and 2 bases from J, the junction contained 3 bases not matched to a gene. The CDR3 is CASSLQGLNTGELFF. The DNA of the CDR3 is TGTGCCAGCAGCTTACAGGGGTTAAACACCGGGGAGCTGTTTTTT.

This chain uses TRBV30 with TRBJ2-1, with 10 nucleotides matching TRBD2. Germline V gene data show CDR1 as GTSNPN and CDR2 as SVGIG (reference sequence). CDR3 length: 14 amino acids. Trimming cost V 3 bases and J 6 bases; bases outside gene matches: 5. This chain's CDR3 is CAWRVAGGSNEQFF. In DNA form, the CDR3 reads TGTGCCTGGAGGGTAGCGGGAGGAAGCAATGAGCAGTTCTTC.

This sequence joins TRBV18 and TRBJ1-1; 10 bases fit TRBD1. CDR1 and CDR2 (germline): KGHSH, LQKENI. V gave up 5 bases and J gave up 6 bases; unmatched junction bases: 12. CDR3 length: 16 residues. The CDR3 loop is CASSYLRDRGWPEAFF. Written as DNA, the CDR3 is TGTGCCAGCTCATACCTCCGGGACAGGGGATGGCCTGAAGCTTTCTTT.

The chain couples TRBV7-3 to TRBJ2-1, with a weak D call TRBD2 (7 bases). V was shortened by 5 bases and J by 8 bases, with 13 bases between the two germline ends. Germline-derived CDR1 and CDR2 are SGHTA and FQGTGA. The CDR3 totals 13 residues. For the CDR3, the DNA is TGTGCCAGCAGCCTTGAGGGGGGGTATGAGCAGTTCTTC. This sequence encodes CASSLEGGYEQFF. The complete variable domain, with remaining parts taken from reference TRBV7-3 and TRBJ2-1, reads GAGVSQTPSNKVTEKGKYVELRCDPISGHTALYWYRQSLGQGPEFLIYFQGTGAADDSGLPNDRFFAVRPEGSVSTLKIQRTERGDSAVYLCASSLEGGYEQFFGPGTRLTVL.

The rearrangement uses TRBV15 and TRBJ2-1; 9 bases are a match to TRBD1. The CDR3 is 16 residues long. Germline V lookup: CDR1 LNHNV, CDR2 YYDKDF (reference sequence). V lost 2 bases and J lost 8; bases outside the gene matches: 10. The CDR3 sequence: CATSRTLGQGTDEQFF. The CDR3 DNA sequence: TGTGCCACCAGCAGAACTTTGGGACAGGGAACCGATGAGCAGTTCTTC.

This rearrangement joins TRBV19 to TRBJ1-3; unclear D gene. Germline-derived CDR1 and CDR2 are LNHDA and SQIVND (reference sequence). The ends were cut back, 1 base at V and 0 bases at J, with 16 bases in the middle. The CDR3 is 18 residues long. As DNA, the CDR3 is TGTGCCAGTAGTATAGTGCCCCTCCGGCGGGTCTCTGGAAACACCATATATTTT. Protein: CASSIVPLRRVSGNTIYF. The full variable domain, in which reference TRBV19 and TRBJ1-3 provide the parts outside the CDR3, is DGGITQSPKYLFRKEGQNVTLSCEQNLNHDAMYWYRQDPGQGLRLIYYSQIVNDFQKGDIAEGYSVSREKKESFPLTVTSAQKNPTAFYLCASSIVPLRRVSGNTIYFGEGSWLTVV.

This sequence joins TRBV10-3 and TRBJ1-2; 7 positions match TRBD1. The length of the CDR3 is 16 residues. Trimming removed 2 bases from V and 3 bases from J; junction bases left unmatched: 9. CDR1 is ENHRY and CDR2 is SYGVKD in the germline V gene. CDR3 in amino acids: CAISELNRGEDYGYTF. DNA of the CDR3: TGTGCCATCAGTGAGCTTAACAGGGGAGAAGACTATGGCTACACCTTC.

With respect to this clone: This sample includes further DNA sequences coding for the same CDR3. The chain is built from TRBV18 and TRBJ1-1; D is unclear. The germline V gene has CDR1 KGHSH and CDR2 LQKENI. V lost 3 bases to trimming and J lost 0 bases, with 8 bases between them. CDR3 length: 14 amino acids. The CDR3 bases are TGTGCCAGCTCACCGAGGGAGATGAACACTGAAGCTTTCTTT. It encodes CASSPREMNTEAFF.

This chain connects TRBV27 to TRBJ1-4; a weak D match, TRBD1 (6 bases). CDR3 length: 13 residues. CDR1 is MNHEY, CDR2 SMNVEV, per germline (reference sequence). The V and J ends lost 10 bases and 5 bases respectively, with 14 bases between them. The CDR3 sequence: CATLDSGNEKLFF. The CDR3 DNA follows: TGTGCCACCCTGGACAGCGGAAATGAAAAACTGTTTTTT.

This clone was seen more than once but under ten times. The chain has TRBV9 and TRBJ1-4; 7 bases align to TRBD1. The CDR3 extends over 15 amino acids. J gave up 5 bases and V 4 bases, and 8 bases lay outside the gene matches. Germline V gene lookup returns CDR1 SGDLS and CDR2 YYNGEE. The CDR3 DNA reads TGTGCCAGCAGCCCCCGGACAGGCCGAAATGAAAAACTGTTTTTT. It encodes CASSPRTGRNEKLFF.

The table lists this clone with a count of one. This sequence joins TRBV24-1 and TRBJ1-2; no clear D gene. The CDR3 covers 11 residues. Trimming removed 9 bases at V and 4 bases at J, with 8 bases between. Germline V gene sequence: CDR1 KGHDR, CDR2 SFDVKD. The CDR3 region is CATHGSYGYTF. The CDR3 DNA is TGTGCCACCCACGGTTCCTATGGCTACACCTTC.

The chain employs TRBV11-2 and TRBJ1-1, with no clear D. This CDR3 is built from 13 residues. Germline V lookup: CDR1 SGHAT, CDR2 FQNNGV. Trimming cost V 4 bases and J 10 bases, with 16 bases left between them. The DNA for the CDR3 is TGTGCCAGCAGCTCCTTAGAGGGCCTGGGAGCTTTCTTT. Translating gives CASSSLEGLGAFF.

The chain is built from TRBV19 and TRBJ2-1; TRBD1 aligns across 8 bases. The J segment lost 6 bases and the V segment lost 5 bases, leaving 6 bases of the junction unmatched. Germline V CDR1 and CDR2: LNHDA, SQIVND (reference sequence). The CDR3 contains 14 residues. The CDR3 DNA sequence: TGTGCCAGTAGTTTGGCAGGGGGCATCAATGAGCAGTTCTTC. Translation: CASSLAGGINEQFF.

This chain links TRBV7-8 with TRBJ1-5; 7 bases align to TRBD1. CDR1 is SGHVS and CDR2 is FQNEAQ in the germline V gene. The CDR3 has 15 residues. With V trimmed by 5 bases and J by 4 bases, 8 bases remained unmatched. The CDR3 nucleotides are TGTGCCAGCAGCCACCGGGACAGAAGGAATCAGCCCCAGCATTTT. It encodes CASSHRDRRNQPQHF.

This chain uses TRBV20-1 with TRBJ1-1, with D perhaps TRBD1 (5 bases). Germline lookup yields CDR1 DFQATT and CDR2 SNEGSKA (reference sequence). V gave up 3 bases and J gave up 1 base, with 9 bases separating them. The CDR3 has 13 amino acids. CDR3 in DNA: TGCAGTGCTAGTGCAGACAGGAACACTGAAGCTTTCTTT. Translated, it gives CSASADRNTEAFF.

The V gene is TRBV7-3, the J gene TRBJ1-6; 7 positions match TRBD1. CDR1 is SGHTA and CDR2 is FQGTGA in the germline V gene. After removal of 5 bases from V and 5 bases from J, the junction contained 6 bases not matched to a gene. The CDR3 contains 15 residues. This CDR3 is CASSRGQTHNSPLHF. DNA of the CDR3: TGTGCCAGCAGCCGGGGACAGACTCATAATTCACCCCTCCACTTT.

In DNA, the CDR3 is TGTGCCAGCAGCCCTAGACAGGGGGGCAATTCACCCCTCCACTTT. Translation gives CASSPRQGGNSPLHF. The J gene is TRBJ1-6, the V gene TRBV7-6, with 9 bases fitting TRBD1. The CDR3 totals 15 residues. The V segment lost 5 bases and the J segment 7 bases; nucleotides outside the gene matches: 6. The germline V gene encodes CDR1 SGHVS and CDR2 FNYEAQ.